The present T cell receptor (beta chain) was sequenced within a study of blood T cell repertoires in COVID-19. Turning to the study itself: Collection of acute and convalescent COVID-19 samples took place in the United States, Italy and Spain. T cells, B-cell-depleted T cells, or PBMCs provided the cDNA or gDNA that served as material.

How the authors handled the data: How many nucleated cells were present was estimated from reference gene primer amplification. Here immunoSEQ multiplex PCR was the method, and the copy in TCRdb shows in-frame clones only, minus some. The DNA was the basis for D and trimming; V, J and clone size are from that table. The sample yields approximately 290,000 clones, around 81% seen once. The CDR3 has 13 amino acids. Germline assignment: CDR1 SGHTA and CDR2 FQGNSA. Trimming removed 5 bases from V and 9 bases from J, with 13 bases in between. This clone was counted only a few times. One Seattle source followed patients from active infection through their disease course.

J is TRBJ1-4 and V is TRBV7-2, with D unclear. The clonotype was recovered from a person aged 65 to 79 with COVID-19, enrolled during active disease. The sample comprised peripheral blood. CDR3 protein: CASSSGPKQKLFF. DNA of the CDR3: TGTGCCAGCAGCAGCGGTCCGAAACAAAAACTGTTTTTT.